This TCR beta chain originates from a study of cytomegalovirus exposure and HLA in healthy donors. Points from the study as a whole: Confirmation in vitro established that three CMV-associated chains were specific for CMV antigens. A later analysis linked a missense variant in DCLRE1C to the trimming of TCR beta V and J genes. Per a prior analysis, the majority of TCR beta V segments were productive roughly 87% or roughly 30% of the time.

This clone has a single count. The target antigen is unknown. PCR was performed using 60 Vbeta and 13 Jbeta primers. The protocol was immunoSEQ multiplex PCR, while the TCRdb copy is restricted to in-frame clones and leaves out a portion. The repertoire includes 100,000 to 150,000 clones, around 80% of them detected once, and more than 1.5% sits in the top ten. Germline V gene lookup returns CDR1 SGHNT and CDR2 YENEEA. V gave up 5 bases and J gave up 4 bases; unmatched junction bases: 7. The CDR3 length is 16 residues. The TCR was taken from a man aged 50 to 60 in good health and CMV-seronegative. The rearrangement joins TRBV11-3 to TRBJ2-2; TRBD1 matches 10 bases. The sample was PBMCs. CDR3 amino acids: CASSRLGTGATGELFF. In nucleotides, the CDR3 is TGTGCCAGCAGCCGACTTGGGACAGGGGCCACCGGGGAGCTGTTTTTT.